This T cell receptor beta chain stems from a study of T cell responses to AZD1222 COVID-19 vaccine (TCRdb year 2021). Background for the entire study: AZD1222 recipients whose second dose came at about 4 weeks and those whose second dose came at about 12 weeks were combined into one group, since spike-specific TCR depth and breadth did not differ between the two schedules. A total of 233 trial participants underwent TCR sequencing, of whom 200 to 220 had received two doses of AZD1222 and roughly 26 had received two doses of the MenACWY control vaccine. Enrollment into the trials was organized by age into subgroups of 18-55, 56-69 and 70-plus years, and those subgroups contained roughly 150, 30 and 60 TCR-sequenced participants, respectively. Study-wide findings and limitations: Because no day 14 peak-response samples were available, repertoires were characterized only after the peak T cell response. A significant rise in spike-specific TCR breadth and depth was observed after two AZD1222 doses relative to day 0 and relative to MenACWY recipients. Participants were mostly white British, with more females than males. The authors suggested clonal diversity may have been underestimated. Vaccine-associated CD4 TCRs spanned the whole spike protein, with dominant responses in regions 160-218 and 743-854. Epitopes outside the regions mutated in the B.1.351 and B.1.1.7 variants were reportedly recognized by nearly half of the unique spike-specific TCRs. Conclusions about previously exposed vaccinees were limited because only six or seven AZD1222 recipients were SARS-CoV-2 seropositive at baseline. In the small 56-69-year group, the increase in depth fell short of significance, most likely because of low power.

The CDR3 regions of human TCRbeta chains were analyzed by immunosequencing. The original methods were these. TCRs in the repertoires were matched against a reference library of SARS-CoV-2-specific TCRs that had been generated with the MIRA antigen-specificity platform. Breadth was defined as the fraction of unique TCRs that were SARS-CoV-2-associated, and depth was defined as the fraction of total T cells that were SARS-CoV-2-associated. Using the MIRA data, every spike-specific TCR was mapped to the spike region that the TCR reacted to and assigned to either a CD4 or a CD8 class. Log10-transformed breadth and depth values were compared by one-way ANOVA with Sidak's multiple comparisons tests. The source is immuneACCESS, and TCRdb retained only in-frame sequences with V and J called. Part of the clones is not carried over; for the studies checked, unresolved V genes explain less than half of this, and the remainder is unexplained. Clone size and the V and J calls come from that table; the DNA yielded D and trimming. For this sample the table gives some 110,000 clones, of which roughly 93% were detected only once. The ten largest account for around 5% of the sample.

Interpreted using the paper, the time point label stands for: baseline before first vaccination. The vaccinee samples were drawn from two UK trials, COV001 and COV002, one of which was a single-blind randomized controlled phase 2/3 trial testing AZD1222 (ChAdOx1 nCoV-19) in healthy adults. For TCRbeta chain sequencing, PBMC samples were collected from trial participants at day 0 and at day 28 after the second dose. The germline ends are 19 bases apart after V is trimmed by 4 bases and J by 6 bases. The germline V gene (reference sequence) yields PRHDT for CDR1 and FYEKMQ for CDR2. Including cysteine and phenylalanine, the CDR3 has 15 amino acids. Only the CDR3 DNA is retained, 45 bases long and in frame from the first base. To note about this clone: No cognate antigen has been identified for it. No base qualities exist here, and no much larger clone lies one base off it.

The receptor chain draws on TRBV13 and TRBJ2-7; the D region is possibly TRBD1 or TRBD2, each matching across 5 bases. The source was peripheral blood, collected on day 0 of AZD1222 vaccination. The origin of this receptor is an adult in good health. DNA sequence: TGTGCCAGCAGCTCAACTAGACAGACGCAGGGCGAGCAGTACTTC. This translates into CASSSTRQTQGEQYF.